This is a list of T cell receptor beta chains from one sample in a study of PD-1 blockade in classical Hodgkin lymphoma. Sequencing used immunoSEQ multiplex PCR; TCRdb keeps in-frame clones, though not all of them. The table records 17,000 or so clones, approximately 80% of them present only once. Sequencing used CD4+ T cells from blood, obtained at baseline. All receptors derive from a human donor with classical Hodgkin lymphoma. The conserved cysteine and the conserved F or W are not part of the CDR3 here. A D gene is named only where the DNA matches it firmly. Clone size is given for some rows only: seen once, a few or many times, or a class if the clone is expanded.

v_call: TRBV7-3
d_call: -
j_call: TRBJ2-1
clone_size: -
cdr3_length: 11
cdr3_aa: ASSQGSYNEQF

v_call: TRBV7-3
d_call: -
j_call: TRBJ2-2
clone_size: -
cdr3_length: 14
cdr3_aa: ASSLLGGGNTGELF

v_call: TRBV27
d_call: -
j_call: TRBJ2-3
clone_size: -
cdr3_length: 15
cdr3_aa: ASSQLGGGPSTDTQY

v_call: TRBV30
d_call: -
j_call: TRBJ2-1
clone_size: -
cdr3_length: 14
cdr3_aa: AWSVRQSPPYNEQF

v_call: TRBV4-3
d_call: TRBD1
j_call: TRBJ1-1
clone_size: -
cdr3_length: 13
cdr3_aa: ASSQDPTGGLTAF

v_call: TRBV18
d_call: -
j_call: TRBJ2-1
clone_size: -
cdr3_length: 14
cdr3_aa: ASSRSSGYSYNEQF

v_call: TRBV25-1
d_call: -
j_call: TRBJ2-3
clone_size: once
cdr3_length: 10
cdr3_aa: ASSGSTDTQY

v_call: TRBV14
d_call: TRBD1
j_call: TRBJ1-2
clone_size: -
cdr3_length: 14
cdr3_aa: ASSQDPGQGSYGYT

v_call: TRBV6-6
d_call: -
j_call: TRBJ1-6
clone_size: -
cdr3_length: 13
cdr3_aa: ASSAPGLRRSPLH

v_call: TRBV7-9
d_call: -
j_call: TRBJ1-1
clone_size: -
cdr3_length: 9
cdr3_aa: ASRTYREAF

v_call: TRBV28
d_call: -
j_call: TRBJ2-7
clone_size: -
cdr3_length: 13
cdr3_aa: ASSLGRPWDYEQY

v_call: TRBV5-5
d_call: -
j_call: TRBJ1-2
clone_size: -
cdr3_length: 13
cdr3_aa: ASSPIGTEIYGYT

v_call: TRBV30
d_call: TRBD1
j_call: TRBJ2-5
clone_size: -
cdr3_length: 14
cdr3_aa: AWSGDTTGGGETQY

v_call: TRBV6-6
d_call: -
j_call: TRBJ1-1
clone_size: -
cdr3_length: 11
cdr3_aa: ASTRGMNTEAF

v_call: TRBV9
d_call: -
j_call: TRBJ2-1
clone_size: -
cdr3_length: 13
cdr3_aa: ASSVHHWGGTEQF

v_call: TRBV6-5
d_call: -
j_call: TRBJ1-2
clone_size: few
cdr3_length: 11
cdr3_aa: ASSSYGTDGYT

v_call: TRBV7-9
d_call: TRBD1
j_call: TRBJ1-6
clone_size: -
cdr3_length: 14
cdr3_aa: ASSLGLGQGNSPLH

v_call: TRBV6-5
d_call: -
j_call: TRBJ1-2
clone_size: -
cdr3_length: 9
cdr3_aa: ASQNPYGYT

v_call: TRBV7-7
d_call: -
j_call: TRBJ2-5
clone_size: -
cdr3_length: 11
cdr3_aa: ASSSDRQETQY

v_call: TRBV7-2
d_call: -
j_call: TRBJ1-5
clone_size: -
cdr3_length: 13
cdr3_aa: ASSAGTYSNQPQH

v_call: TRBV4-1
d_call: TRBD2
j_call: TRBJ2-5
clone_size: -
cdr3_length: 16
cdr3_aa: ASSQGSGGAGRSETQY

v_call: TRBV18
d_call: TRBD1
j_call: TRBJ1-2
clone_size: few
cdr3_length: 11
cdr3_aa: ASSPDRDYGYT

v_call: TRBV10-3
d_call: TRBD2
j_call: TRBJ2-6
clone_size: -
cdr3_length: 15
cdr3_aa: AIARLAGEAGANVLT

v_call: TRBV4-1
d_call: -
j_call: TRBJ1-4
clone_size: -
cdr3_length: 12
cdr3_aa: ASSQGGKGEKLF

v_call: TRBV5-1
d_call: -
j_call: TRBJ2-5
clone_size: -
cdr3_length: 12
cdr3_aa: ASSVRDYQETQY

v_call: TRBV19
d_call: TRBD1
j_call: TRBJ1-5
clone_size: -
cdr3_length: 14
cdr3_aa: ASSITPDRGLQPQH

v_call: TRBV7-9
d_call: -
j_call: TRBJ2-5
clone_size: -
cdr3_length: 11
cdr3_aa: ASSLASRGTQY

v_call: TRBV7-2
d_call: -
j_call: TRBJ2-3
clone_size: -
cdr3_length: 12
cdr3_aa: ASSLEEGTDTQY

v_call: TRBV7-8
d_call: -
j_call: TRBJ2-7
clone_size: -
cdr3_length: 10
cdr3_aa: ASTPNQYEQY

v_call: TRBV2
d_call: -
j_call: TRBJ1-1
clone_size: -
cdr3_length: 12
cdr3_aa: ASRNRALNTEAF

v_call: TRBV18
d_call: TRBD1
j_call: TRBJ2-3
clone_size: -
cdr3_length: 15
cdr3_aa: ASSPSKGGWLGDTQY

v_call: TRBV27
d_call: -
j_call: TRBJ2-7
clone_size: once
cdr3_length: 13
cdr3_aa: ASSSPGTAIYEQY

v_call: TRBV18
d_call: -
j_call: TRBJ1-6
clone_size: -
cdr3_length: 13
cdr3_aa: ASSPWGEVNSPLH

v_call: TRBV4-3
d_call: TRBD2
j_call: TRBJ2-1
clone_size: -
cdr3_length: 15
cdr3_aa: ASSQGVVSGGRDEQF

v_call: TRBV27
d_call: -
j_call: TRBJ2-2
clone_size: -
cdr3_length: 11
cdr3_aa: ASSPTNTGELF

v_call: TRBV11-1
d_call: -
j_call: TRBJ2-5
clone_size: -
cdr3_length: 11
cdr3_aa: ASSLTDQETQY

v_call: TRBV29-1
d_call: -
j_call: TRBJ2-3
clone_size: -
cdr3_length: 12
cdr3_aa: SVDRTAGTDTQY

v_call: TRBV6-5
d_call: TRBD2
j_call: TRBJ2-7
clone_size: -
cdr3_length: 13
cdr3_aa: ASSRLAGGTYEQY

v_call: TRBV28
d_call: -
j_call: TRBJ2-6
clone_size: -
cdr3_length: 13
cdr3_aa: ASSFGTPGANVLT

v_call: TRBV21-1
d_call: -
j_call: TRBJ1-2
clone_size: -
cdr3_length: 13
cdr3_aa: ASSMPAPANYGYT

v_call: TRBV5-5
d_call: -
j_call: TRBJ2-1
clone_size: -
cdr3_length: 13
cdr3_aa: ASSLSGTSQNEQF

v_call: TRBV10-3
d_call: -
j_call: TRBJ1-2
clone_size: few
cdr3_length: 11
cdr3_aa: AIFQEGEYGYT

v_call: TRBV7-2
d_call: TRBD1
j_call: TRBJ2-7
clone_size: few
cdr3_length: 14
cdr3_aa: ASSLTGTGISYEQY

v_call: TRBV5-1
d_call: TRBD2
j_call: TRBJ2-5
clone_size: -
cdr3_length: 15
cdr3_aa: ASSLANEAGGLETQY

v_call: TRBV5-5
d_call: -
j_call: TRBJ1-1
clone_size: -
cdr3_length: 12
cdr3_aa: ASSFQGLNTEAF

v_call: TRBV7-9
d_call: -
j_call: TRBJ1-2
clone_size: -
cdr3_length: 11
cdr3_aa: ASSLGRGYGYT

v_call: TRBV7-8
d_call: TRBD2
j_call: TRBJ2-3
clone_size: -
cdr3_length: 14
cdr3_aa: ASSLSSSGSSDTQY

v_call: TRBV7-2
d_call: -
j_call: TRBJ2-2
clone_size: -
cdr3_length: 13
cdr3_aa: ASSLWGQDTGELF

v_call: TRBV6-5
d_call: TRBD1
j_call: TRBJ1-1
clone_size: -
cdr3_length: 11
cdr3_aa: ASSSPGGSEAF

v_call: TRBV18
d_call: TRBD1
j_call: TRBJ2-5
clone_size: -
cdr3_length: 13
cdr3_aa: ASSPGTGFQETQY

v_call: TRBV28
d_call: -
j_call: TRBJ1-1
clone_size: -
cdr3_length: 14
cdr3_aa: ASSFLGQSKTTEAF

v_call: TRBV9
d_call: -
j_call: TRBJ1-1
clone_size: -
cdr3_length: 13
cdr3_aa: ASSAVQGRGTEAF